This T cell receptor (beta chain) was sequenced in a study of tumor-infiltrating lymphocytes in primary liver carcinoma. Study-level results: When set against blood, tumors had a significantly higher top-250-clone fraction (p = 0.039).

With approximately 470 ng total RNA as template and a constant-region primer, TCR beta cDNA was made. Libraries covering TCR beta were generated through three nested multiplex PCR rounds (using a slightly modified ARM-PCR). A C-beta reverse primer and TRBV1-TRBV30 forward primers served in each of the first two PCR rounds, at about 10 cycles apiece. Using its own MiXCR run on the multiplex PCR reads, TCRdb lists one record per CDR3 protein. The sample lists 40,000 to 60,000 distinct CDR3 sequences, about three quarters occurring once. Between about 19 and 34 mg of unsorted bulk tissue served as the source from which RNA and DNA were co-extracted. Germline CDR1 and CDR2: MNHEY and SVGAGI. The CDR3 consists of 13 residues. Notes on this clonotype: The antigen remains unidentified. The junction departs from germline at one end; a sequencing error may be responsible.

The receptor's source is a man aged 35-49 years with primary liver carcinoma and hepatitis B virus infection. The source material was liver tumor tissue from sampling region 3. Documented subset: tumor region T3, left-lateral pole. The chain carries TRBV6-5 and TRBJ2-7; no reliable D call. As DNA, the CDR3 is TGTGCCATCAGTTACTCGAAGGGCCACGAGGAGTACTTC. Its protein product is CAISYSKGHEEYF.